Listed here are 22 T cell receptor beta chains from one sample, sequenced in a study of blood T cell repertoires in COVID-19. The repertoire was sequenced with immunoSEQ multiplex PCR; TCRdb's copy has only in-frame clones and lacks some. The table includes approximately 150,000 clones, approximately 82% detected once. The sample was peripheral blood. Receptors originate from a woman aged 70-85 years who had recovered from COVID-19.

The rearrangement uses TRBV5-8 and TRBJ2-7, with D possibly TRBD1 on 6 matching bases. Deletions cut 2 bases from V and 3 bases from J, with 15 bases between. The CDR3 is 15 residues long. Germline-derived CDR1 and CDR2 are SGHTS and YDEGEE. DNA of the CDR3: TGTGCCAGCAGCTTCACCCCACGGGACAACTACGAGCAGTACTTC. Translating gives CASSFTPRDNYEQYF.

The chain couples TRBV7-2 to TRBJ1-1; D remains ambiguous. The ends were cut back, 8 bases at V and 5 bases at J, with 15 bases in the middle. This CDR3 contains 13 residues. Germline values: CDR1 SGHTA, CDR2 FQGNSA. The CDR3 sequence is CASCAEPRTEAFF. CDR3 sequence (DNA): TGTGCCAGCTGTGCGGAGCCCCGGACTGAAGCTTTCTTT.

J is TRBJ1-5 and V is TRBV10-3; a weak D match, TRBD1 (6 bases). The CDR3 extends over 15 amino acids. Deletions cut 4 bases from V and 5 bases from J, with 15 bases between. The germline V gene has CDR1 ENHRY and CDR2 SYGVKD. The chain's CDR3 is CAISVGQSTDQPQHF. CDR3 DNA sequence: TGTGCCATCAGTGTAGGACAGTCCACGGATCAGCCCCAGCATTTT.

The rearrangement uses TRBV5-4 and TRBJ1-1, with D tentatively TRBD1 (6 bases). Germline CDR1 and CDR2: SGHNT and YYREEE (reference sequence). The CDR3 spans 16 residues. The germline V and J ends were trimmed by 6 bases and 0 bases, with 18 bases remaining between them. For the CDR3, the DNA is TGTGCCAGCACCAGAACGGGGGGCCTCATGAACACTGAAGCTTTCTTT. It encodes CASTRTGGLMNTEAFF.

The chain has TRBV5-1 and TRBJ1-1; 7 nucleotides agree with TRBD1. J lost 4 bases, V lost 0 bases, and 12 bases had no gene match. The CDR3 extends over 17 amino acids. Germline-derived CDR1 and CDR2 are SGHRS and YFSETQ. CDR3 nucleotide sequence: TGCGCCAGCAGCTTGGCCAGACCCCAGGGGGTAAGCACTGAAGCTTTCTTT. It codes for CASSLARPQGVSTEAFF.

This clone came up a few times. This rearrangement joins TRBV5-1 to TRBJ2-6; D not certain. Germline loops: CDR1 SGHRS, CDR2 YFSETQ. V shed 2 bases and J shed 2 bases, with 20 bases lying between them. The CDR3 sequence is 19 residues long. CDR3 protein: CASSLDIFPTLTGANVLTF. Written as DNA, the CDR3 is TGCGCCAGCAGCTTAGACATCTTCCCTACCCTGACTGGGGCCAACGTCCTGACTTTC.

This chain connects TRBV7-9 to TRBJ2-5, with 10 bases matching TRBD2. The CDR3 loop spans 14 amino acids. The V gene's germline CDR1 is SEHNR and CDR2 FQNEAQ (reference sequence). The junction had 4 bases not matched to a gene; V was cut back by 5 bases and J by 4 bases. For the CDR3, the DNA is TGTGCCAGCAGCCGGCTAGCGGGGGCAGAGACCCAGTACTTC. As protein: CASSRLAGAETQYF.

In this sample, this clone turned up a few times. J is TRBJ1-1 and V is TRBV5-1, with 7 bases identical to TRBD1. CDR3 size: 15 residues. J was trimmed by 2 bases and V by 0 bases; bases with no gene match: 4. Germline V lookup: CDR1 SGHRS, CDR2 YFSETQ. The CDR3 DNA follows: TGCGCCAGCAGCTTGGGGGACAGAGTCAACACTGAAGCTTTCTTT. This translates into CASSLGDRVNTEAFF.

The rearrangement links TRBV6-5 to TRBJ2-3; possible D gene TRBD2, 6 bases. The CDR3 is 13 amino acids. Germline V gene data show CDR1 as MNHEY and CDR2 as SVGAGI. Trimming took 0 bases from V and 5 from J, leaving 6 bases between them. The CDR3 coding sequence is TGTGCCAGCAGTTACTCGGAGGGAGATACGCAGTATTTT. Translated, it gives CASSYSEGDTQYF.

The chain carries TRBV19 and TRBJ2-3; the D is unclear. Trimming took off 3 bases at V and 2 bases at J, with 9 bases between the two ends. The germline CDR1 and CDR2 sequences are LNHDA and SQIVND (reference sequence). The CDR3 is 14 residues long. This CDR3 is CASSMRSPTDTQYF. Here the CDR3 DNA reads TGTGCCAGTAGTATGAGGTCCCCCACAGATACGCAGTATTTT.

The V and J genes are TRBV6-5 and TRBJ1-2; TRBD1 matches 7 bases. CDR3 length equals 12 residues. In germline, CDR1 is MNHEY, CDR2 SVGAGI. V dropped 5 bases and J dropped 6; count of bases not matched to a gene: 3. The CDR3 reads CASSPTGDGYTF. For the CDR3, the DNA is TGTGCCAGCAGTCCCACAGGGGATGGCTACACCTTC.

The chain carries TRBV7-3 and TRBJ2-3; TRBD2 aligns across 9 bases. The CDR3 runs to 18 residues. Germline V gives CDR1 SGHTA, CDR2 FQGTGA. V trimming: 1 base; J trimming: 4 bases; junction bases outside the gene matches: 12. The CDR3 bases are TGTGCCAGCAGCTTAATGGGCTCTAGCGGGACGCCATCAGATACGCAGTATTTT. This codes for CASSLMGSSGTPSDTQYF.

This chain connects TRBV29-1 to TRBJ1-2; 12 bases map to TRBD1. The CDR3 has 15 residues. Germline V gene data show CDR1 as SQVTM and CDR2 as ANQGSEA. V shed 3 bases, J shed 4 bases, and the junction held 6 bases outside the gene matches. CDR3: CSVETGTGGGYGYTF. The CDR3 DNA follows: TGCAGCGTTGAGACAGGGACAGGGGGCGGCTATGGCTACACCTTC.

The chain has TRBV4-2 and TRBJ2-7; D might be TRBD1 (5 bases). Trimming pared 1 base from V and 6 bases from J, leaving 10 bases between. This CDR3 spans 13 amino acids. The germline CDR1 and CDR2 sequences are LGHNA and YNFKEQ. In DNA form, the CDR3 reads TGTGCCAGCAGCCAAGGTGGACAAGGCGAGCAGTACTTC. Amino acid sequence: CASSQGGQGEQYF.

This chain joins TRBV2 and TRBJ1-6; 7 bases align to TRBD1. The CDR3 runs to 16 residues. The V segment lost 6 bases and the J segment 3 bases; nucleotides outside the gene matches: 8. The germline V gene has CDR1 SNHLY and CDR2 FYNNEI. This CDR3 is CASSVGQEDYNSPLHF. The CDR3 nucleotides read TGTGCCAGCAGCGTAGGACAGGAAGACTATAATTCACCCCTCCACTTT.

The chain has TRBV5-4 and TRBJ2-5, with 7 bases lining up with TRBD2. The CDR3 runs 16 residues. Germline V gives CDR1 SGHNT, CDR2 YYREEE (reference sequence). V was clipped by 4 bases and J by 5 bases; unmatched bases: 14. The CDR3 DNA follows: TGTGCCAGCAGCCCCCTTGGCAGCGGGGCGGGGGAGACCCAGTACTTC. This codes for CASSPLGSGAGETQYF.

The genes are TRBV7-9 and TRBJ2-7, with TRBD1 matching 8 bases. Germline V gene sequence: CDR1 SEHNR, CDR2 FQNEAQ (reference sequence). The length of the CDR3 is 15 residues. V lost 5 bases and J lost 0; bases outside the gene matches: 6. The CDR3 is CASSHRDRSSYEQYF. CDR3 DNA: TGTGCCAGCAGCCATCGGGACAGGAGCTCCTACGAGCAGTACTTC.

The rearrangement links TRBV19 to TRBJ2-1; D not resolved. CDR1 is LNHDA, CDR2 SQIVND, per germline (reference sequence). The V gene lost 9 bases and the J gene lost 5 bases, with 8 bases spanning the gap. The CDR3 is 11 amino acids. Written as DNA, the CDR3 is TGTGCCAGACGACAAAACAATGAGCAGTTCTTC. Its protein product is CARRQNNEQFF.

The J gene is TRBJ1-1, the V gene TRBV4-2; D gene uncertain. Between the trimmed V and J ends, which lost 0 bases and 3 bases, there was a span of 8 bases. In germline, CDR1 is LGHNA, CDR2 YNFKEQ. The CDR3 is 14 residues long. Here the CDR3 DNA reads TGTGCCAGCAGCCAAGATACCAGCGACACTGAAGCTTTCTTT. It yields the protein CASSQDTSDTEAFF.

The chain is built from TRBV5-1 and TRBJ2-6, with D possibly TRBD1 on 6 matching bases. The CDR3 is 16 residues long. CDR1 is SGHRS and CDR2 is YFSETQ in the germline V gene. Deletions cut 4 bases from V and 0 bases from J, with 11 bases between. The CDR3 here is CASSTGQVSGANVLTF. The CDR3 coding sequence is TGCGCCAGCAGCACGGGACAAGTCTCTGGGGCCAACGTCCTGACTTTC.

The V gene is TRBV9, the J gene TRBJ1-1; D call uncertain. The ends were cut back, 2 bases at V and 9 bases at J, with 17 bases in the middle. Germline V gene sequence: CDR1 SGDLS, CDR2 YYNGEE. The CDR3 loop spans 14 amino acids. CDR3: CASSVAPVGGKAFF. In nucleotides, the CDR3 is TGTGCCAGCAGCGTGGCCCCGGTAGGAGGGAAAGCTTTCTTT.

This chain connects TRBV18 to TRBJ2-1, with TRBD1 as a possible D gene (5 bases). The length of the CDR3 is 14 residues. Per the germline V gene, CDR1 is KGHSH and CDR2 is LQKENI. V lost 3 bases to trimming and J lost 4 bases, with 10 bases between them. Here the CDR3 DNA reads TGTGCCAGCTCACCGCGGACAAATTACAATGAGCAGTTCTTC. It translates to CASSPRTNYNEQFF.